The source of this T cell receptor beta chain is a study of OX40 agonist ivuxolimab in advanced cancers. Repertoires were generated with immunoSEQ multiplex PCR, while TCRdb's copy carries only in-frame clones and drops some. This table has about 99,000 clones, 75% to 95% appearing once. On this clone: Its antigen is unidentified.

With 2 bases removed from V and 0 bases from J, the gap between germline ends came to 14 bases. CDR1 MDHEN and CDR2 SYDVKM come from the germline V gene. The CDR3 has 17 residues. Overall study findings and caveats: Among T cells, CD8+ cells averaged more expanded clones than CD4+ cells.

The sequence was obtained from an adult with an advanced solid tumor such as melanoma, head and neck, liver or kidney cancer. This specimen was CD4+ or CD8+ T cells sorted from blood, taken in a trial of the OX40 agonist ivuxolimab. The genes are TRBV28 and TRBJ1-5; weak D call: TRBD1 (6 bases). In DNA, the CDR3 is TGTGCCAGCAGTTTAAACGCCGGGGGCTTTAGCAATCAGCCCCAGCATTTT. Translation: CASSLNAGGFSNQPQHF.